These 26 T cell receptor beta chains were sequenced from one sample in a study of blood T cell repertoires in COVID-19. Data came from immunoSEQ multiplex PCR; TCRdb stores just in-frame clones and leaves some out. The sample lists 350,000 to 450,000 clones, just over 90% occurring once. The material sequenced was PBMCs or T cells enriched from blood (not recorded which). Every receptor here comes from a woman between 40 and 50 years old who had been exposed to COVID-19.

This clone was seen only a few times. CDR3 sequence (DNA): TGTGCCAGCACTAAGGGGGGGAGCACTGAAGCTTTCTTT. Translated, it gives CASTKGGSTEAFF. This chain links TRBV25-1 with TRBJ1-1, with a possible D match to TRBD1 (6 bases). The germline CDR1 and CDR2 sequences are MGHDK and SYGVNS. The CDR3 length is 13 residues. Between the trimmed V and J ends, which lost 7 bases and 4 bases, there was a span of 13 bases. Variable domain in full (rest from reference TRBV25-1 and TRBJ1-1): EADIYQTPRYLVIGTGKKITLECSQTMGHDKMYWYQQDPGMELHLIHYSYGVNSTEKGDLSSESTVSRIRTEHFPLTLESARPSHTSQYLCASTKGGSTEAFFGQGTRLTVV.

A single count supports this clone. The chain recombines TRBV30 with TRBJ1-1; TRBD1 might be the D (5 bases). V was clipped by 2 bases and J by 4 bases, with 8 bases between them. CDR1 and CDR2 (germline): GTSNPN, SVGIG (reference sequence). The CDR3 runs to 12 residues. CDR3: CAWSRGTTEAFF. As DNA, the CDR3 is TGTGCCTGGAGTCGGGGGACCACTGAAGCTTTCTTT. The entire variable domain, with the rest obtained from reference TRBV30 and TRBJ1-1, is as follows: SQTIHQWPATLVQPVGSPLSLECTVEGTSNPNLYWYRQAAGRGLQLLFYSVGIGQISSEVPQNLSASRPQDRQFILSSKKLLLSDSGFYLCAWSRGTTEAFFGQGTRLTVV.

This clone was seen once. This rearrangement joins TRBV30 to TRBJ1-2, with 12 positions matching TRBD1. Germline V gene lookup returns CDR1 GTSNPN and CDR2 SVGIG (reference sequence). Trimming took 4 bases from V and 4 from J; bases not matched to a gene: 13. The CDR3 contains 17 residues. CDR3: CAWIGTGTGGALYGYTF. The CDR3 DNA sequence: TGTGCCTGGATCGGCACCGGGACAGGGGGCGCCCTCTATGGCTACACCTTC.

This chain connects TRBV7-8 to TRBJ2-7; 14 nucleotides align to TRBD2. Germline CDR1 reads SGHVS; CDR2 reads FQNEAQ. V gave up 1 base and J gave up 13 bases; unmatched junction bases: 3. The CDR3 runs 13 residues. The CDR3 bases are TGTGCCAGCAGCTTAGGGGGACTAGCGGGGGCCTACTTC. This codes for CASSLGGLAGAYF.

This sequence joins TRBV1 and TRBJ1-5. TRBV1 is reported as a pseudogene. CDR3 length: 15 residues. Written as DNA, the CDR3 is TGCACCAGCAGCCACCTACCAGGAGGGGATCAGCCCCAGCATTTT. As protein: CTSSHLPGGDQPQHF.

The chain is built from TRBV14 and TRBJ2-1; possibly TRBD1 for D (7 bases). The germline gives CDR1 SGHDN, CDR2 FVKESK. V was trimmed by 1 base and J by 5 bases, leaving 12 bases between them. This CDR3 has 15 residues. CDR3 sequence (DNA): TGTGCCAGCAGCCAAGGGAGGGGGCTGAACAATGAGCAGTTCTTC. Translation gives CASSQGRGLNNEQFF.

CDR3 protein: CASSPSSRKNTEAFF. Here the CDR3 DNA reads TGTGCCAGCAGCCCTAGCTCCCGCAAGAACACTGAAGCTTTCTTT. The chain joins TRBV7-8 to TRBJ1-1; the D is unclear. The CDR3 spans 15 residues. Trimming shortened V by 5 bases and J by 1 base, and 14 bases separated the two germline ends. Germline CDR1 reads SGHVS; CDR2 reads FQNEAQ.

The sample holds one count of this clone. The V and J genes are TRBV12-3 or TRBV12-4 and TRBJ2-7; possible D gene TRBD1, 6 bases. This CDR3 has 13 amino acids. V lost 6 bases, J lost 3 bases, and 12 bases lay in between. CDR3 residues: CASSEDRNYEQYF. DNA for the CDR3: TGTGCCAGCAGCGAGGACAGAAACTACGAGCAGTACTTC.

The chain carries TRBV7-9 and TRBJ2-4; TRBD2 aligns across 13 bases. The CDR3 consists of 16 residues. V shed 4 bases and J 9 bases; nucleotides not matched to a gene: 9. CDR1 is SEHNR and CDR2 is FQNEAQ in the germline V gene (reference sequence). CDR3 sequence: CASSSTSGGLLGIQYF. The CDR3 nucleotides read TGTGCCAGCAGCTCGACTAGCGGGGGGCTGCTAGGCATTCAGTACTTC.

The chain uses TRBV24-1 and TRBJ2-1; possibly TRBD1 for D (6 bases). The CDR3 loop spans 16 amino acids. The germline V and J ends were trimmed by 4 bases and 0 bases, with 12 bases remaining between them. Germline CDR1 and CDR2: KGHDR and SFDVKD. The CDR3 is CATSDPQGSSYNEQFF. CDR3 nucleotide sequence: TGTGCCACCAGTGACCCCCAGGGGAGCTCCTACAATGAGCAGTTCTTC.

V usage is TRBV27 and J usage is TRBJ1-4; D is ambiguous. The CDR3 length is 14 residues. Germline V gives CDR1 MNHEY, CDR2 SMNVEV (reference sequence). The germline V and J ends were trimmed by 5 bases and 7 bases, with 14 bases remaining between them. The CDR3 reads CASSPGGYGEKLFF. The CDR3 DNA follows: TGTGCCAGCAGTCCCGGAGGGTACGGTGAAAAACTGTTTTTT.

This clone was seen just once. The chain joins TRBV30 to TRBJ1-2; D gene unclear. Trimming left V 1 base short and J 5 bases short, with 8 bases between. CDR1 is GTSNPN and CDR2 is SVGIG in the germline V gene (reference sequence). The CDR3 loop spans 12 amino acids. The CDR3 nucleotides read TGTGCCTGGAGTGCCGGGGAGTATGGCTACACCTTC. Protein: CAWSAGEYGYTF.

The V call is TRBV10-1, the J call TRBJ2-4; a possible D gene is TRBD2 (5 bases). The V and J ends lost 0 bases and 7 bases respectively, with 7 bases between them. The V gene's germline CDR1 is WNHNN and CDR2 SYGVQD (reference sequence). The CDR3 is 13 amino acids. The CDR3 region is CASSESRGNIQYF. CDR3 sequence (DNA): TGCGCCAGCAGTGAGTCCCGCGGGAACATTCAGTACTTC.

V and J are TRBV24-1 and TRBJ2-3, with D possibly matching TRBD2 (5 bases). V was clipped by 3 bases and J by 1 base, with 13 bases between them. The CDR3 contains 16 residues. The V gene's germline CDR1 is KGHDR and CDR2 SFDVKD. The CDR3 bases are TGTGCCACCAGTGATAGGAGGAATTCTGGCACAGATACGCAGTATTTT. It translates to CATSDRRNSGTDTQYF.

This clone has just one count. This chain joins TRBV7-2 and TRBJ2-7, with TRBD1 matching over 10 bases. CDR3 length equals 18 residues. Germline lookup yields CDR1 SGHTA and CDR2 FQGNSA. V was pared by 5 bases and J by 2 bases, with 15 bases of the junction left unmatched. CDR3 DNA: TGTGCCAGCAGCCGCAGTACGGGACAGGGGATGAAGGCCTACGAGCAGTACTTC. Its protein product is CASSRSTGQGMKAYEQYF.

The chain carries TRBV18 and TRBJ1-1; TRBD1 matches at 7 bases. Germline V gene lookup returns CDR1 KGHSH and CDR2 LQKENI. V shed 2 bases, J shed 3 bases, and the junction held 6 bases outside the gene matches. The CDR3 has 15 residues. DNA for the CDR3: TGTGCCAGCTCACCAGAGACAGGGCGTCACACTGAAGCTTTCTTT. The encoded protein is CASSPETGRHTEAFF.

DNA of the CDR3: TGCGCCAGCAGCTTGCGGCTAGCGGGCGGAAGTGAGCAGTTCTTC. It yields the protein CASSLRLAGGSEQFF. The chain employs TRBV5-1 and TRBJ2-1; 8 nucleotides align to TRBD2. The V and J ends lost 1 base and 9 bases, in that order; junction bases with no gene match: 9. Germline V lookup: CDR1 SGHRS, CDR2 YFSETQ. This CDR3 comprises 15 residues.

The chain has TRBV29-1 and TRBJ2-5, with 8 bases fitting TRBD2. The length of the CDR3 is 12 residues. V shed 3 bases, J shed 5 bases, and the junction held 2 bases outside the gene matches. The germline V gene has CDR1 SQVTM and CDR2 ANQGSEA. CDR3 protein: CSVEWTSETQYF. The CDR3 bases are TGCAGCGTTGAGTGGACTAGCGAGACCCAGTACTTC.

V gene TRBV5-6 combines with J gene TRBJ1-5, with D tentatively TRBD1 (5 bases). CDR3 length: 16 amino acids. V was pared by 4 bases and J by 3 bases, with 17 bases between. Germline V gene sequence: CDR1 SGHDT, CDR2 YYEEEE. CDR3: CASSLTTGVNNQPQHF. The CDR3 DNA reads TGTGCCAGCAGCCTTACCACGGGGGTAAACAATCAGCCCCAGCATTTT.

The V and J genes are TRBV3-1 (or the pseudogene TRBV3-2) and TRBJ2-2; 10 positions match TRBD2. From germline, CDR1 is LGHDT and CDR2 YNNKEL (reference sequence). The CDR3 runs 15 residues. The junction had 2 bases not matched to a gene; V was cut back by 3 bases and J by 4 bases. This chain's CDR3 is CASSHSGRGTGELFF. The CDR3 bases are TGTGCCAGCAGCCACAGCGGGAGGGGCACCGGGGAGCTGTTTTTT.

V gene TRBV19 combines with J gene TRBJ2-7; 9 nucleotides line up with TRBD1. The CDR3 runs 15 residues. J was trimmed by 5 bases and V by 4 bases; bases with no gene match: 9. From germline, CDR1 is LNHDA and CDR2 SQIVND (reference sequence). The CDR3 nucleotides read TGTGCCAGTAGTACCCCGGGACAGGGTTTCAACGAGCAGTACTTC. This codes for CASSTPGQGFNEQYF.

V usage is TRBV18 and J usage is TRBJ2-7; TRBD1 matches 7 bases. The CDR3 spans 15 residues. V dropped 2 bases and J dropped 6; count of bases not matched to a gene: 10. Germline V gene data show CDR1 as KGHSH and CDR2 as LQKENI. CDR3 residues: CASSPSRDSLGEQYF. In DNA, the CDR3 is TGTGCCAGCTCACCATCCAGGGACAGCTTGGGCGAGCAGTACTTC.

The chain recombines TRBV5-4 with TRBJ1-1; 8 positions match TRBD1. The V gene's germline CDR1 is SGHNT and CDR2 YYREEE (reference sequence). Germline trimming cut 4 bases from V and 1 base from J; bases unmatched to any gene: 3. The CDR3 loop spans 14 amino acids. The CDR3 DNA follows: TGTGCCAGCAGCCTGGGGACAGGGAACACTGAAGCTTTCTTT. This sequence encodes CASSLGTGNTEAFF.

The V call is TRBV29-1, the J call TRBJ1-1; D possibly corresponds to TRBD1 (5 bases). This CDR3 is 13 amino acids long. The germline V gene encodes CDR1 SQVTM and CDR2 ANQGSEA. The V gene lost 8 bases and the J gene lost 0 bases, with 13 bases spanning the gap. CDR3 sequence: CSTLGGLNTEAFF. CDR3 bases: TGCAGCACATTGGGGGGATTGAACACTGAAGCTTTCTTT.

The CDR3 loop reads CASSQDRGGSGYTF. The CDR3 DNA follows: TGTGCCAGCAGCCAAGATCGTGGGGGCTCTGGCTACACCTTC. The chain uses TRBV14 and TRBJ1-2, with D possibly matching TRBD1 (6 bases). Germline V gene lookup returns CDR1 SGHDN and CDR2 FVKESK. The V end was cut by 0 bases, the J end by 7 bases, with 12 bases between. This CDR3 is 14 amino acids long.

This clone was observed a single time. The chain carries TRBV11-1 and TRBJ2-2; 7 positions agree with TRBD2. Germline V gene lookup returns CDR1 SGHAT and CDR2 FQDESV (reference sequence). V shed 1 base, J shed 5 bases, and the junction held 7 bases outside the gene matches. The CDR3 has 16 residues. In DNA, the CDR3 is TGTGCCAGCAGCTTAGGTCCGGGAGGAGGAACCGGGGAGCTGTTTTTT. Protein sequence: CASSLGPGGGTGELFF.